This TCR beta chain was observed in a study of identical twins. The table lists this clonotype with many counts. The antigen is not known. Template switching, a step in the protocol, added a universal primer site, and cDNA carried unique molecular identifiers. One entry per CDR3 protein results from TCRdb running MiXCR on the 5' RACE reads. The table has fewer than 800,000 distinct CDR3 sequences, about 7% seen once. V lost 3 bases to trimming and J lost 8 bases, with 2 bases between them. Germline V gene sequence: CDR1 MNHNS, CDR2 SASEGT. CDR3 length equals 10 residues. Overall study findings and caveats: Out-of-frame sharing of TCR alpha in monozygotic twins was underestimated by models. Sequences that were beta out-of-frame showed weaker excess twin sharing.

The same data also contributed to another study, on yellow fever vaccine responses in identical twins. Per that paper: Reported findings indicate that twins' vaccine T cell responses seemed partially convergent, partially personalized.

The source is a woman under 30 in good health. This chain uses TRBV6-1 with TRBJ2-4; D remains unclear. Input material: PBMCs. In DNA form, the CDR3 reads TGTGCCAGCAGTGAGTACATTCAGTACTTC. Its protein product is CASSEYIQYF.